Each of the 4 T cell receptor beta chains below was sequenced from the same sample in a study of sequential checkpoint blockade in melanoma. Stated treatment: randomized to nivolumab then ipilimumab (arm A) or the reverse (arm B). The assay was immunoSEQ multiplex PCR, and TCRdb's table has in-frame clones only and misses some. The table records over 15,000 clones, 70% of them present only once. The source was CD8+ T cells sorted from blood (inferred from file names), collected from a patient given nivolumab and ipilimumab in sequence. Receptors originate from a human donor with melanoma.

V is TRBV6-5 and J is TRBJ2-7, with TRBD2 as a possible D gene (7 bases). Germline V gene sequence: CDR1 MNHEY, CDR2 SVGAGI. V dropped 2 bases and J dropped 2 bases, with 13 bases sitting between them. The CDR3 loop spans 15 amino acids. CDR3 DNA: TGTGCCAGCAGTTACCGGGGGGCTTATCCCTACGAGCAGTACTTC. It yields the protein CASSYRGAYPYEQYF.

The chain joins TRBV29-1 to TRBJ2-2; a possible D gene is TRBD2 (7 bases). CDR1 SQVTM and CDR2 ANQGSEA come from the germline V gene. The CDR3 extends over 15 amino acids. Trimming took 2 bases from V and 0 from J, leaving 10 bases between them. The DNA of the CDR3 is TGCAGCGTTGAACGGGGGGCGGCGAACACCGGGGAGCTGTTTTTT. Residues: CSVERGAANTGELFF.

A word on this clone: At one of its ends the junction is not consistent with the germline gene, which may arise from a read error. The V call is TRBV6-5, the J call TRBJ1-1; the D is unclear. Germline assignment: CDR1 MNHEY and CDR2 SVGAGI. The CDR3 loop spans 14 amino acids. The CDR3 DNA follows: TGTGCCAGCAGTTACTCGTCGGGGAACCCTGAAGCTTTCTTT. Protein product: CASSYSSGNPEAFF.

This rearrangement joins TRBV6-5 to TRBJ2-5, with TRBD2 matching 7 bases. Per the germline V gene, CDR1 is MNHEY and CDR2 is SVGAGI. After removal of 0 bases from V and 1 base from J, the junction contained 2 bases not matched to a gene. The CDR3 consists of 15 residues. The CDR3 sequence is CASSYSRGGQETQYF. The CDR3 DNA follows: TGTGCCAGCAGTTACTCCCGCGGGGGCCAAGAGACCCAGTACTTC.